The source of this T cell receptor (beta chain) is a study of blood T cell repertoires in COVID-19. On the study more broadly: Sources were T cells, B-cell-depleted T cells, or PBMCs; the material itself was cDNA or gDNA.

This study enrolled people aged about 18 to 100 from roughly 22 US geographic areas. Allocation to cohorts depended on clinical history reported by the participants. Each exposed participant met a COVID-19 case in the 2 weeks preceding study entry. The CDR3 loop spans 17 amino acids. Per the germline V gene, CDR1 is GTSNPN and CDR2 is SVGIG (reference sequence). Germline trimming cut 2 bases from V and 5 bases from J; bases unmatched to any gene: 14. The table came from immunoSEQ multiplex PCR; TCRdb's copy has only in-frame clones and leaves some out. The table shows roughly 200,000 clones, with approximately 83% occurring only once.

The sequenced sample was PBMCs or T cells enriched from blood (not recorded which). This clonotype originated in a woman aged 45-65 years who had been exposed to COVID-19. The chain carries TRBV30 and TRBJ1-5, with TRBD1 matching over 8 bases. CDR3 in amino acids: CAWSKRVGTGEDQPQHF. The CDR3 DNA is TGTGCCTGGAGTAAGCGCGTCGGGACAGGTGAGGATCAGCCCCAGCATTTT.